Detailed here is one TCR beta chain. Its antigen is not known. These data come from a study of cytotoxic CD8 clonotypes in ibrutinib-treated CLL. Study-level findings and limits: Having risen at ibrutinib response, clonality had fallen back toward baseline by progression. While tracking circulating CD8+ T-cell counts, baseline clonality exceeded that of age-matched healthy donors.

Roughly 1.9 micrograms of genomic DNA (from cryopreserved PBMCs) were used for TCR beta libraries. Some clones are missing from TCRdb's copy, which holds only in-frame ones; the method was immunoSEQ multiplex PCR. The table lists some 130,000 clones, 70% to 90% of them singletons, with roughly 2% in the top ten. The receptor's source is a human donor with chronic lymphocytic leukemia. The sequencing used PBMCs, collected after 24 months of ibrutinib treatment.

The CDR3 DNA reads as TGCGCCAGCAGCCTTGAGGGACAGGGAGTTGAAAAACTGTTTTTT. Translating gives CASSLEGQGVEKLFF. The chain is built from TRBV5-1 and TRBJ1-4; TRBD1 aligns across 9 bases. The germline CDR1 and CDR2 sequences are SGHRS and YFSETQ. The CDR3 consists of 15 residues. The V and J ends lost 4 bases and 7 bases, in that order; junction bases with no gene match: 8.